Listed below are T cell receptor beta chains from one sample, sequenced in a study of shared clonotypes between healthy human individuals. The repertoire was sequenced with immunoSEQ multiplex PCR; TCRdb's copy has only in-frame clones and lacks some. The sample shows about 1.1 million clones, around 78% of them seen only once. Input material: memory CD4+ T cells from PBMCs. Source of these receptors: a man aged 18 to 30 in good health. Some clones in this sample may be carry-over from other donors' samples. The CDR3 runs from the conserved cysteine through the conserved F or W. The order of the fields is clone size, V gene, D gene, J gene, CDR3 protein, CDR3 DNA. The D gene is left open where the match is weak. For some rows the clone size is stated as once, few or many, or as a class when expanded; others skip it.

-	TRBV11-2	-	TRBJ1-1	CASSFQGTEAFF	TGTGCCAGCAGCTTCCAGGGTACTGAAGCTTTCTTT
once	TRBV5-1	-	TRBJ1-4	CASSFLGRTNEKLFF	TGCGCCAGCAGCTTCTTGGGACGAACGAATGAAAAACTGTTTTTT
-	TRBV19	TRBD1	TRBJ1-2	CASMDRKHYGYTF	TGTGCCAGTATGGACAGGAAACACTATGGCTACACCTTC
-	TRBV2	TRBD1	TRBJ2-7	CASRRTGFEQYF	TGTGCCAGCAGGAGGACAGGGTTCGAGCAGTACTTC
-	TRBV30	-	TRBJ1-1	CAWSAVTVVNTEAFF	TGTGCCTGGAGTGCTGTGACAGTCGTGAACACTGAAGCTTTCTTT
-	TRBV27	-	TRBJ2-6	CASRGDSGANVLTF	TGTGCCAGCAGAGGAGACTCTGGGGCCAACGTCCTGACTTTC
-	TRBV5-7	-	TRBJ2-7	CASSLVPGGAYEQYF	TGTGCCAGCAGCTTGGTGCCAGGGGGGGCCTACGAGCAGTACTTC
-	TRBV20-1	-	TRBJ2-1	CSATRNEQFF	TGCAGTGCTACCCGCAATGAGCAGTTCTTC
-	TRBV2	-	TRBJ1-4	CASRGPGLNSGKGEKLFF	TGTGCCAGCAGAGGCCCCGGGCTCAACTCCGGGAAGGGGGAAAAACTGTTTTTT
-	TRBV2	TRBD2	TRBJ2-3	CATITGLAGGLGTDTQYF	TGTGCCACTATCACGGGACTAGCGGGAGGCCTAGGCACAGATACGCAGTATTTT
-	TRBV6-1	-	TRBJ2-7	CASTTSHYEQYF	TGTGCCAGCACGACCTCCCACTACGAGCAGTACTTC
-	TRBV7-8	TRBD1	TRBJ2-1	CASSLGTGSSYNEQFF	TGTGCCAGCAGCTTAGGGACAGGTTCGTCCTACAATGAGCAGTTCTTC
-	TRBV6-1	-	TRBJ2-1	CASSDGTSYNEQFF	TGTGCCAGCAGTGACGGGACTTCTTACAATGAGCAGTTCTTC
once	TRBV19	-	TRBJ1-3	CASSIRGHPTSGNTIYF	TGTGCCAGTAGTATAAGGGGTCACCCCACCTCTGGAAACACCATATATTTT
many	TRBV7-9	TRBD2	TRBJ2-5	CASSQGLAGVGETQYF	TGTGCCAGCAGCCAAGGACTAGCGGGAGTCGGAGAGACCCAGTACTTC
-	TRBV12-1	-	TRBJ2-3	CATGPLTRSTDTQYF	TGTGCCACCGGGCCCCTCACGCGCAGCACAGATACGCAGTATTTT
-	TRBV9	-	TRBJ1-3	CASSAGRPGNTIYF	TGTGCCAGCAGCGCCGGACGGCCTGGAAACACCATATATTTT
-	TRBV5-4	-	TRBJ1-1	CASSFQTLNTEAFF	TGTGCCAGCAGCTTCCAGACACTGAACACTGAAGCTTTCTTT
-	TRBV28	-	TRBJ2-7	CASHGFRRGGTYEQYF	TGTGCCAGCCATGGATTCCGTAGGGGGGGGACCTACGAGCAGTACTTC
-	TRBV7-7	-	TRBJ1-1	CASSTPGNGDTEAFF	TGTGCCAGCAGCACGCCAGGGAATGGGGACACTGAAGCTTTCTTT
-	TRBV7-3	-	TRBJ2-5	CASSLTGDAGETQYF	TGTGCCAGCAGCTTAACTGGGGACGCGGGAGAGACCCAGTACTTC
-	TRBV30	TRBD1	TRBJ2-5	CAWVAGTGRETQYF	TGTGCCTGGGTTGCAGGGACAGGGAGGGAGACCCAGTACTTC
-	TRBV5-6	-	TRBJ1-2	CASSLASPNYGYTF	TGTGCCAGCAGCTTGGCGTCTCCCAACTATGGCTACACCTTC
few	TRBV28	-	TRBJ2-1	CASSLRWGRTNNEQFF	TGTGCCAGCAGCCTACGGTGGGGACGGACCAACAATGAGCAGTTCTTC
few	TRBV7-2	TRBD1	TRBJ2-4	CASSLSGQGADIQYF	TGTGCCAGCAGTTTAAGCGGACAGGGGGCGGACATTCAGTACTTC
-	TRBV10-1	TRBD2	TRBJ2-1	CASSTRDPQRGAYNEQFF	TGCGCCAGCAGTACAAGGGATCCGCAGCGGGGGGCCTACAATGAGCAGTTCTTC
few	TRBV5-4	-	TRBJ2-6	CASTPQATTGANVLTF	TGTGCCAGCACCCCCCAGGCCACGACCGGGGCCAACGTCCTGACTTTC
once	TRBV19	TRBD1	TRBJ1-2	CASSRTGTGDYGYTF	TGTGCCAGTAGCAGGACCGGGACAGGGGACTATGGCTACACCTTC
-	TRBV18	-	TRBJ2-1	CASSPKGGNEQFF	TGTGCCAGCTCACCCAAGGGGGGGAATGAGCAGTTCTTC
few	TRBV21-1	-	TRBJ2-7	CASSKGGRGYEQYF	TGTGCCAGCAGCAAAGGAGGAAGGGGCTACGAGCAGTACTTC
-	TRBV9	-	TRBJ2-1	CASSVGGSGDNYNEQFF	TGTGCCAGCAGCGTAGGAGGATCGGGGGATAATTACAATGAGCAGTTCTTC
-	TRBV6-1	TRBD1	TRBJ1-2	CASSEGLTGAYGYTF	TGTGCCAGCAGTGAGGGACTCACAGGGGCCTATGGCTACACCTTC
-	TRBV29-1	TRBD2	TRBJ2-2	CSVDATGTSENTGELFF	TGCAGCGTTGACGCCACCGGGACTAGCGAGAACACCGGGGAGCTGTTTTTT
-	TRBV30	-	TRBJ1-1	CAWSPLSMNTEAFF	TGTGCCTGGAGCCCATTAAGTATGAACACTGAAGCTTTCTTT